Sequencing of this T cell receptor (beta chain) was carried out in a study of cytomegalovirus exposure and HLA in healthy donors. Study conclusions and caveats: HLA alleles showed associations with roughly 17,000 TCR beta sequences in a later analysis, at a 0.05 false discovery rate. When analyzed later, a missense DCLRE1C variant was found to be linked to TCR beta V- and J-gene trimming.

About this clone: Its specificity is unknown.

The primer mix had 60 Vbeta and 13 Jbeta primers. Only in-frame clones appear in the TCRdb table, and some are missing; sequencing was by immunoSEQ multiplex PCR. Its table records 29,000 or so clones. V was trimmed by 3 bases and J by 3 bases, leaving 16 bases between them. This CDR3 spans 15 amino acids. CDR1 is SGHRS and CDR2 is YFSETQ in the germline V gene. The chain recombines TRBV5-1 with TRBJ2-7, with a tentative D call TRBD2 (5 bases). This sequence originates from a man younger than 45 in good health and CMV-seronegative. The sample taken for sequencing was PBMCs. Here the CDR3 DNA reads TGCGCCAGCAGCTCCCCCTGGACTGGCCACTACGAGCAGTACTTC. Translated: CASSSPWTGHYEQYF.